These 20 T cell receptor beta chains were sequenced from one sample in a study of blood T cell repertoires in COVID-19 (TCRdb year 2020). The library was generated by the immunoSEQ multiplex PCR assay. TCRdb obtained this table from immuneACCESS and retained in-frame rearrangements with V and J assigned. These tables miss some clones; where compared with another copy, unresolved V genes account for less than half of the shortfall, and the remainder is unexplained. The sample table records 200,000 to 300,000 clones; approximately 82% of these occur just once. 1.5% to 2% of the sample is in the top ten clones. Source material: peripheral blood. Receptors were obtained from a man aged 25-45 years who had recovered from COVID-19.

The chain joins TRBV4-2 to TRBJ1-2; D ambiguous. Trimming pared 1 base from V and 4 bases from J, leaving 13 bases between. The CDR3 covers 15 residues. From germline, CDR1 is LGHNA and CDR2 YNFKEQ. For the CDR3, the DNA is TGTGCCAGCAGCCAAGGCCACGTCGGGAGCTATGGCTACACCTTC. This sequence encodes CASSQGHVGSYGYTF.

Written as DNA, the CDR3 is TGTGCCAGCAGCCACCGGACAGCGAACACTGAAGCTTTCTTT. It translates to CASSHRTANTEAFF. This chain joins TRBV14 and TRBJ1-1; a weak D match, TRBD1 (6 bases). The germline V gene has CDR1 SGHDN and CDR2 FVKESK. Deletions cut 3 bases from V and 1 base from J, with 9 bases between. The CDR3 consists of 14 residues.

With regard to this clone: The sample contains more than one DNA sequence encoding this CDR3. This rearrangement joins TRBV5-1 to TRBJ1-2, with a tentative D call TRBD1 (5 bases). The CDR3 contains 14 residues. The germline V gene has CDR1 SGHRS and CDR2 YFSETQ. Between the trimmed V and J ends, which lost 2 bases and 2 bases, there was a span of 10 bases. This chain's CDR3 is CASSLDGGNYGYTF. DNA for the CDR3: TGCGCCAGCAGCTTAGATGGGGGGAACTATGGCTACACCTTC.

This chain joins TRBV3-1 (or the pseudogene TRBV3-2) and TRBJ2-2, with unresolved D. The V end was cut by 2 bases, the J end by 4 bases, with 5 bases between. Germline lookup yields CDR1 LGHDT and CDR2 YNNKEL (reference sequence). The length of the CDR3 is 13 residues. CDR3 nucleotide sequence: TGTGCCAGCAGCCAAACTGTCACCGGGGAGCTGTTTTTT. Encoded protein: CASSQTVTGELFF.

V is TRBV28 and J is TRBJ2-3; perhaps TRBD2 as D (5 bases). Trimming took off 4 bases at V and 8 bases at J, with 7 bases between the two ends. Germline V gives CDR1 MDHEN, CDR2 SYDVKM. The CDR3 runs to 11 residues. For the CDR3, the DNA is TGTGCCAGCAGTTCAGGACTTACGCAGTATTTT. Translation gives CASSSGLTQYF.

CDR3 residues: CATSDWARGYTF. The DNA for the CDR3 is TGTGCCACCTCGGACTGGGCGAGGGGCTACACCTTC. The gene calls are TRBV28 and TRBJ1-2, with D unresolved. With 10 bases removed from V and 8 bases from J, the gap between germline ends came to 17 bases. This CDR3 has 12 residues. CDR1 and CDR2 (germline): MDHEN, SYDVKM.

The J gene is TRBJ2-5, the V gene TRBV5-1, with D perhaps matching TRBD1 (6 bases). V was clipped by 1 base and J by 4 bases, with 8 bases between them. Germline CDR1 is SGHRS and CDR2 is YFSETQ. This CDR3 has 13 amino acids. CDR3: CASSLTGRETQYF. In DNA form, the CDR3 reads TGCGCCAGCAGCTTGACAGGGAGAGAGACCCAGTACTTC.

This chain connects TRBV11-2 to TRBJ2-5, with D uncertain. With 4 bases removed from V and 2 bases from J, the gap between germline ends came to 5 bases. In germline, CDR1 is SGHAT, CDR2 FQNNGV. The CDR3 spans 12 residues. CDR3 residues: CASSSQQETQYF. The DNA of the CDR3 is TGTGCCAGCAGCTCCCAACAAGAGACCCAGTACTTC.

This clone came up once. The V gene is TRBV6-2 or TRBV6-3, the J gene TRBJ2-3; D is perhaps TRBD1 (6 bases). Germline V gene data show CDR1 as MNHEY and CDR2 as SVGEGT. CDR3 length: 12 residues. Trimming shortened V by 5 bases and J by 5 bases, and 8 bases separated the two germline ends. The DNA of the CDR3 is TGTGCCAGCAGTCTACAGGGAGATACGCAGTATTTT. Translating gives CASSLQGDTQYF.

The chain couples TRBV28 to TRBJ1-5, with 7 bases that match TRBD1. Germline V lookup: CDR1 MDHEN, CDR2 SYDVKM. V was clipped by 5 bases and J by 2 bases; unmatched bases: 6. There are 15 residues in the CDR3. Here the CDR3 reads CASSPTGLGNQPQHF. In nucleotides, the CDR3 is TGTGCCAGCAGTCCGACAGGGTTAGGCAATCAGCCCCAGCATTTT.

The chain links TRBV19 to TRBJ2-5; 8 bases are a match to TRBD1. Germline V gives CDR1 LNHDA, CDR2 SQIVND (reference sequence). There are 16 residues in the CDR3. V lost 9 bases to trimming and J lost 3 bases; unmatched junction nucleotides: 15. DNA for the CDR3: TGTGCCAGCTCCTACAGCGGACAGGGCACGAAAGAGACCCAGTACTTC. Its translation is CASSYSGQGTKETQYF.

This clone was seen a handful of times. This chain joins TRBV9 and TRBJ1-1; unclear D gene. Germline CDR1 SGDLS, CDR2 YYNGEE. This CDR3 is built from 15 residues. Trimming stripped 1 base from V and 3 bases from J, with 13 bases between. The DNA for the CDR3 is TGTGCCAGCAGCGTAACGGCACTATGGGACACTGAAGCTTTCTTT. Translated, it gives CASSVTALWDTEAFF.

J is TRBJ2-2 and V is TRBV2; tentatively, D is TRBD1 (6 bases). The CDR3 is 15 residues long. The V end was cut by 3 bases, the J end by 8 bases, with 16 bases between. Germline V gene sequence: CDR1 SNHLY, CDR2 FYNNEI. The CDR3 here is CASSELLQGAGELFF. The CDR3, as DNA: TGTGCCAGCAGTGAGCTGTTACAGGGCGCGGGGGAGCTGTTTTTT.

V is TRBV27 and J is TRBJ2-2, with D possibly being TRBD2 (5 bases). The length of the CDR3 is 15 residues. V was trimmed by 4 bases and J by 4 bases, leaving 13 bases between them. Per germline, CDR1 MNHEY and CDR2 SMNVEV (reference sequence). CDR3 region: CASSWAGVGTGELFF. In DNA form, the CDR3 reads TGTGCCAGCAGTTGGGCCGGGGTGGGCACCGGGGAGCTGTTTTTT.

The chain uses TRBV29-1 and TRBJ2-1, with TRBD2 matching over 7 bases. V lost 4 bases and J lost 4; bases outside the gene matches: 4. The CDR3 is 13 residues long. CDR1 and CDR2 (germline): SQVTM, ANQGSEA. CDR3 protein: CSVVLAGYNEQFF. The DNA for the CDR3 is TGCAGCGTTGTTTTAGCGGGTTACAATGAGCAGTTCTTC.

The chain recombines TRBV27 with TRBJ2-1, with TRBD2 as a possible D gene (6 bases). The CDR3 sequence is 17 residues long. V gave up 5 bases and J gave up 0 bases, with 17 bases separating them. CDR1 and CDR2 from the germline V gene are MNHEY and SMNVEV (reference sequence). DNA for the CDR3: TGTGCCAGCAGTCCCGCCCCGGACGGGAGCTCCTACAATGAGCAGTTCTTC. This gives the protein CASSPAPDGSSYNEQFF.

V gene TRBV19 combines with J gene TRBJ1-5, with D hard to call. Trimming stripped 1 base from V and 0 bases from J, with 7 bases between. The CDR3 extends over 15 amino acids. In germline, CDR1 is LNHDA, CDR2 SQIVND (reference sequence). The CDR3 DNA follows: TGTGCCAGTAGTATAGGGCTGTATAGCAATCAGCCCCAGCATTTT. Translation gives CASSIGLYSNQPQHF.

This clone was counted between two and nine times. The chain links TRBV6-5 to TRBJ2-5; TRBD1 matches 9 bases. V lost 0 bases, J lost 5 bases, and 4 bases stayed unmatched. The V gene's germline CDR1 is MNHEY and CDR2 SVGAGI. The length of the CDR3 is 15 residues. CDR3 DNA: TGTGCCAGCAGTTACTCTGGGACAGGGTTCGAGACCCAGTACTTC. The encoded protein is CASSYSGTGFETQYF.

The rearrangement joins TRBV2 to TRBJ2-2; 11 bases agree with TRBD2. The CDR3 is 17 residues long. Germline lookup yields CDR1 SNHLY and CDR2 FYNNEI. Germline trimming cut 3 bases from V and 3 bases from J; bases unmatched to any gene: 6. The CDR3 coding sequence is TGTGCCAGCAGTGATCGACCGGGACTAGCGGACACCGGGGAGCTGTTTTTT. This translates into CASSDRPGLADTGELFF.

The chain carries TRBV11-2 and TRBJ1-1, with 7 bases lining up with TRBD1. The CDR3 loop spans 14 amino acids. V lost 1 base and J lost 5; bases outside the gene matches: 4. Germline V lookup: CDR1 SGHAT, CDR2 FQNNGV. The DNA of the CDR3 is TGTGCCAGCAGCTTAGCATTACAGGGGACTGAAGCTTTCTTT. Its protein is CASSLALQGTEAFF.